This T cell receptor beta chain was recovered during a study of identical twins. Whole-study findings and limits: Out-of-frame alpha sequences shared between twins exhibited an excess of low generation probability. With abundant cord blood beta clonotypes, insertions were fewer; memory repertoires showed no such pattern.

Donors uniformly comprised healthy Caucasians. cDNA carried unique molecular identifiers, and a universal primer site was added by template switching. Each CDR3 protein is one row after TCRdb ran MiXCR on the 5' RACE reads. In the table there are some 1,600,000 distinct CDR3 sequences, under 35% of which are singletons. About this clonotype itself: The antigen is undetermined.

V shed 4 bases and J 2 bases; nucleotides not matched to a gene: 11. CDR1 and CDR2 from the germline V gene are LGHNA and YNFKEQ. The CDR3 sequence is 16 residues long. J is TRBJ2-7 and V is TRBV4-2; 7 bases agree with TRBD2. The sequencing sample was made of cord blood. This clonotype originated in a newborn girl in good health. The CDR3, as DNA: TGTGCCAGCAGCCGGAAGCTAGCGGAGACCGCCTACGAGCAGTACTTC. Protein sequence: CASSRKLAETAYEQYF.